This entry features one TCR beta chain sequence. Germline CDR1 reads SGHTA; CDR2 reads FQGNSA. CDR3 length equals 14 residues. Trimming cost V 5 bases and J 0 bases, with 7 bases left between them. The data originate from a study of blood T cell repertoires in COVID-19. Study-wide context: Acute-phase and convalescent COVID-19 samples originated in the United States, Italy and Spain. Sources were T cells, B-cell-depleted T cells, or PBMCs; the material itself was cDNA or gDNA.

Authors' processing steps: Estimation of nucleated cell counts was performed using reference gene primer amplification. Here immunoSEQ multiplex PCR was the method, and the copy in TCRdb shows in-frame clones only, minus some. That table furnishes V, J and clone size, whereas the DNA furnished D and trimming. In the table there are tens of thousands of clones, around nine tenths of which are singletons. The gene calls are TRBV7-2 and TRBJ2-2; D unclear. Material for sequencing was peripheral blood. The receptor's source is a woman aged 60-75 years with acute or convalescent COVID-19. This CDR3 is CASSPLANTGELFF. The CDR3, as DNA: TGTGCCAGCAGCCCCCTAGCGAACACCGGGGAGCTGTTTTTT.